Shown below are 2 T cell receptor beta chains from a single sample sequenced in a study of OX40 agonist ivuxolimab in advanced cancers. Only in-frame clones appear in the TCRdb table, and some are missing; sequencing was by immunoSEQ multiplex PCR. The table records 72,000 or so clones, more than 75% of them present only once. The starting material was CD4+ or CD8+ T cells sorted from blood, obtained in a trial of the OX40 agonist ivuxolimab. These receptors all stem from an adult with an advanced solid tumor such as melanoma, head and neck, liver or kidney cancer.

CDR3 sequence: CASSPAGAAINEQFF. In nucleotides, the CDR3 is TGTGCCAGCAGCCCCGCGGGGGCCGCAATCAATGAGCAGTTCTTC. The J gene is TRBJ2-1, the V gene TRBV9; D is perhaps TRBD2 (7 bases). This CDR3 comprises 15 residues. V was trimmed by 4 bases and J by 6 bases, leaving 17 bases between them. Looked up from germline, CDR1 is SGDLS and CDR2 is YYNGEE. Full variable domain (outside the CDR3, taken from reference TRBV9 and TRBJ2-1): DSGVTQTPKHLITATGQRVTLRCSPRSGDLSVYWYQQSLDQGLQFLIQYYNGEERAKGNILERFSAQQFPDLHSELNLSSLELGDSALYFCASSPAGAAINEQFFGPGTRLTVL.

With respect to this clone: This CDR3 fails to terminate in the conserved phenylalanine or tryptophan, so it likely reflects a read error. V usage is TRBV9 and J usage is TRBJ1-2; no clear D. V was cut by 6 bases and J by 1 base, with 13 bases left in between. This CDR3 region has 14 residues. The V gene's germline CDR1 is SGDLS and CDR2 YYNGEE. CDR3 in amino acids: CASNPGLDNYGYTL. The DNA for the CDR3 is TGTGCCAGCAACCCGGGGTTGGATAACTATGGCTACACCCTC.